These T cell receptor beta chains were read from a single sample in a study of T-cell memory formation after mild COVID-19. One entry per CDR3 protein, called by TCRdb with MiXCR from the 5' RACE reads. Among 450,000 or so distinct CDR3 sequences listed, approximately 25% were seen once. The sequenced sample consisted of PBMCs or a T cell subset sorted from them (not recorded which). These receptor sequences come from an adult woman who had mild COVID-19 (a few samples of this study predate the infection). Cell type and time point are not known. CDR3s include the opening cysteine and the closing phenylalanine or tryptophan. Each record gives: clone size, V gene, D gene, J gene, CDR3 protein, CDR3 DNA. D genes are given only for firm matches. A row's size may be missing; if present it is once, few, many or a size class.

>few|TRBV6-5|-|TRBJ2-3
CASRSWGITQYF
TGTGCCAGCAGGTCTTGGGGCATCACGCAGTATTTT
>-|TRBV20-1|-|TRBJ2-7
CSASTDTSLTYEQYF
TGCAGTGCTAGTACGGACACAAGTTTAACCTACGAGCAGTACTTC
>-|TRBV2|-|TRBJ2-2
CASSARQLNTGELFF
TGTGCCAGCAGTGCCAGACAGTTGAACACCGGGGAGCTGTTTTTT
>-|TRBV6-6|-|TRBJ2-1
CASSTSQERLTYNEQFF
TGTGCCAGCAGTACCTCACAGGAGCGCTTGACCTACAATGAGCAGTTCTTC
>few|TRBV4-3|TRBD2|TRBJ2-5
CASSQDVAGGGPETQYF
TGCGCCAGCAGCCAAGATGTAGCGGGAGGGGGTCCGGAGACCCAGTACTTC
>few|TRBV5-6|TRBD1|TRBJ2-7
CASSSGTGAVEQYF
TGTGCCAGCAGCTCTGGGACAGGGGCGGTAGAGCAGTACTTC
>-|TRBV7-9|-|TRBJ2-7
CASTTGGTNYEQYF
TGTGCCAGCACGACAGGCGGGACCAACTACGAGCAGTACTTC
>-|TRBV7-2|-|TRBJ2-3
CASSLVSLGTDTQYF
TGTGCCAGCAGCTTAGTTTCACTCGGCACAGATACGCAGTATTTT
>few|TRBV3-1|-|TRBJ2-7
CASSQDVSREQYF
TGTGCCAGCAGCCAAGATGTGTCCCGCGAGCAGTACTTC
>few|TRBV20-1|TRBD1|TRBJ2-7
CSAGKGTGGYEQYF
TGCAGTGCTGGGAAAGGGACAGGGGGCTACGAGCAGTACTTC
>few|TRBV20-1|TRBD2|TRBJ2-7
CSAPRTSGGLEQYF
TGCAGTGCTCCTCGGACTAGCGGGGGGCTCGAGCAGTACTTC
>many|TRBV3-1|-|TRBJ2-7
CASSQGLGAYEQYF
TGTGCCAGCAGCCAAGGATTAGGTGCCTACGAGCAGTACTTC
>few|TRBV29-1|-|TRBJ2-7
CSVAGQLGGYEQYF
TGCAGCGTTGCGGGGCAACTAGGGGGCTACGAGCAGTACTTC
>-|TRBV12-3/TRBV12-4|-|TRBJ2-1
CASSRAGLWGNEQFF
TGTGCCAGCAGTAGAGCCGGACTATGGGGGAATGAGCAGTTCTTC
>-|TRBV10-3|-|TRBJ2-7
CAISEMSSRTYEQYF
TGTGCCATCAGTGAGATGTCTAGCCGGACCTACGAGCAGTACTTC
>few|TRBV7-9|TRBD1|TRBJ1-1
CASSLMDRAEAFF
TGTGCCAGCAGCCTCATGGACAGGGCTGAAGCTTTCTTT
>few|TRBV7-2|TRBD2|TRBJ2-3
CASSLKLAGLTDTQYF
TGTGCCAGCAGCCTGAAACTAGCGGGACTCACAGATACGCAGTATTTT
>-|TRBV29-1|-|TRBJ1-1
CSVTTRSGNTEAFF
TGCAGCGTCACTACTCGGTCGGGAAACACTGAAGCTTTCTTT
>few|TRBV7-6|-|TRBJ2-2
CASSPRGPTGELFF
TGTGCCAGCAGCCCCCGGGGGCCCACCGGGGAGCTGTTTTTT
>-|TRBV25-1|TRBD1|TRBJ2-2
CASSGPQGANTGELFF
TGTGCCAGCAGCGGGCCCCAGGGGGCGAACACCGGGGAGCTGTTTTTT
>-|TRBV7-9|-|TRBJ2-3
CASSLFDRDTQYF
TGTGCCAGCAGCCTCTTCGACCGTGATACGCAGTATTTT
>few|TRBV12-3/TRBV12-4|-|TRBJ2-2
CASSFSRSWDTGELFF
TGTGCCAGCAGTTTCTCCCGGAGTTGGGACACCGGGGAGCTGTTTTTT
>-|TRBV4-1|-|TRBJ2-1
CASSQDLGARGYNEQFF
TGCGCCAGCAGCCAAGATCTGGGGGCGCGAGGGTACAATGAGCAGTTCTTC
>few|TRBV15|-|TRBJ1-6
CATSREGVRNSPLHF
TGTGCCACCAGCAGAGAGGGGGTGCGGAATTCACCCCTCCACTTT
>few|TRBV15|-|TRBJ2-3
CATSTGGWVGPDTQYF
TGTGCCACCAGCACCGGAGGGTGGGTGGGGCCAGATACGCAGTATTTT
>few|TRBV7-8|TRBD2|TRBJ2-5
CASSTRLAGAIQETQYF
TGTGCCAGCAGCACCCGACTAGCGGGAGCGATCCAAGAGACCCAGTACTTC
>-|TRBV20-1|TRBD1|TRBJ1-1
CSASPTQGAKDTEAFF
TGCAGTGCTAGCCCGACCCAGGGGGCAAAGGACACTGAAGCTTTCTTT
>-|TRBV12-3/TRBV12-4|-|TRBJ1-2
CASSLRGEANYGYTF
TGTGCCAGCAGTTTAAGAGGCGAAGCTAACTATGGCTACACCTTC
>-|TRBV2|TRBD1|TRBJ1-2
CASSGSGTGGLYGYTF
TGTGCCAGCAGTGGATCCGGGACAGGGGGCCTATATGGCTACACCTTC
>few|TRBV24-1|-|TRBJ2-1
CATSDSEDGEQFF
TGTGCCACCAGTGATTCGGAAGACGGTGAGCAGTTCTTC
>few|TRBV20-1|TRBD1|TRBJ1-2
CSALPPGQGVHGYTF
TGCAGTGCTCTCCCCCCCGGACAGGGGGTACATGGCTACACCTTC
>few|TRBV4-1|-|TRBJ2-6
CASSQSENSGANVLTF
TGCGCCAGCAGCCAGAGCGAGAACTCTGGGGCCAACGTCCTGACTTTC
>-|TRBV29-1|TRBD1|TRBJ2-2
CSVEGAGTGVSTGELFF
TGCAGCGTTGAAGGGGCAGGGACAGGGGTGAGCACCGGGGAGCTGTTTTTT
>-|TRBV20-1|TRBD2|TRBJ2-3
CSAIGTSGADTQYF
TGCAGTGCCATTGGGACTAGCGGCGCAGATACGCAGTATTTT
>-|TRBV23-1|-|TRBJ2-2
CASSLVRVAGELFF
TGCGCCAGCAGTTTGGTCAGGGTGGCCGGGGAGCTGTTTTTT
>-|TRBV12-3/TRBV12-4|-|TRBJ1-1
CASSPPGRAIEAFF
TGTGCCAGCAGCCCTCCGGGACGGGCAATTGAAGCTTTCTTT
>-|TRBV20-1|TRBD2|TRBJ2-1
CSARGMDAGLAVYNEQFF
TGCAGTGCTAGAGGGATGGATGCGGGACTAGCGGTCTACAATGAGCAGTTCTTC
>few|TRBV7-3|-|TRBJ2-1
CASSLPGSRAGEQFF
TGTGCCAGCAGTTTACCCGGGAGTCGTGCAGGAGAGCAGTTCTTC
>-|TRBV3-1|TRBD1|TRBJ1-6
CASMTGQGMNSPLHF
TGTGCCAGCATGACTGGACAGGGAATGAATTCACCCCTCCACTTT
>few|TRBV4-1|TRBD1|TRBJ2-1
CASRQDRGVSSYNEQFF
TGCGCCAGCAGACAGGACAGGGGAGTATCTTCCTACAATGAGCAGTTCTTC
>few|TRBV6-2/TRBV6-3|-|TRBJ2-7
CASSYPWVAGNYEQYF
TGTGCCAGCAGTTACCCTTGGGTCGCAGGGAACTACGAGCAGTACTTC
>few|TRBV5-1|TRBD1|TRBJ2-7
CASSLQGKEQYF
TGCGCCAGCAGCTTACAGGGGAAGGAGCAGTACTTC
>-|TRBV5-1|TRBD2|TRBJ2-7
CASSLEGREYEQYF
TGCGCCAGCAGCTTGGAGGGGAGGGAGTACGAGCAGTACTTC
>few|TRBV9|-|TRBJ2-3
CASSARQVLGTDTQYF
TGTGCCAGCAGCGCTAGACAGGTCCTGGGCACAGATACGCAGTATTTT
>many|TRBV5-5|-|TRBJ1-6
CASSRDTNSPLHF
TGTGCCAGCAGCCGGGACACCAATTCACCCCTCCACTTT
>few|TRBV4-2|-|TRBJ2-3
CASAPLSTDTQYF
TGTGCCAGCGCTCCCCTCAGCACAGATACGCAGTATTTT
>many|TRBV5-1|TRBD2|TRBJ2-1
CASSAGLGLADEQFF
TGCGCCAGCAGCGCGGGACTAGGGTTAGCGGATGAGCAGTTCTTC
>few|TRBV5-6|-|TRBJ2-5
CASSWGVQETQYF
TGTGCCAGCAGCTGGGGGGTCCAAGAGACCCAGTACTTC
>-|TRBV9|TRBD1|TRBJ2-5
CASSVGHRGEETQYF
TGTGCCAGCAGCGTAGGTCACAGGGGGGAAGAGACCCAGTACTTC
>-|TRBV9|-|TRBJ2-2
CASSVQHQRTGELFF
TGTGCCAGCAGCGTTCAGCACCAGCGGACCGGGGAGCTGTTTTTT
>-|TRBV30|-|TRBJ2-1
CAWSRTVYNEQFF
TGTGCCTGGAGTCGGACCGTTTACAATGAGCAGTTCTTC
>few|TRBV2|TRBD2|TRBJ2-3
CASNGGLARQDTQYF
TGTGCCAGCAATGGGGGACTAGCTCGACAGGATACGCAGTATTTT
>-|TRBV5-1|-|TRBJ1-4
CASTGTDVNEKLFF
TGCGCCAGCACCGGGACTGATGTTAATGAAAAACTGTTTTTT
>few|TRBV7-2|-|TRBJ2-2
CASSLDQGAAGTGELFF
TGTGCCAGCAGCTTAGATCAGGGGGCAGCGGGGACCGGGGAGCTGTTTTTT